This entry lists 3 T cell receptor beta chains sequenced from one sample in a study of cytomegalovirus exposure and HLA in healthy donors. It was with 60 Vbeta and 13 Jbeta primers that the PCR ran. Repertoires were generated with immunoSEQ multiplex PCR, while TCRdb's copy carries only in-frame clones and drops some. Here the sample spans about 100,000 clones, 60% to 80% being singletons. Sequencing was done on a sample of PBMCs. Receptor source: a male donor in good health and CMV-seropositive.

The V and J genes are TRBV6-6 and TRBJ1-1, with D perhaps matching TRBD1 (5 bases). Trimming removed 4 bases at V and 8 bases at J, with 14 bases between. This CDR3 is built from 13 residues. Per the germline V gene, CDR1 is MNHNY and CDR2 is SVGAGI (reference sequence). CDR3 residues: CASSSQGGWEAFF. The CDR3 DNA reads as TGTGCCAGCAGTTCCCAGGGAGGATGGGAAGCTTTCTTT.

The rearrangement joins TRBV5-1 to TRBJ2-7; tentative D call: TRBD1 (5 bases). The germline gives CDR1 SGHRS, CDR2 YFSETQ. CDR3 length equals 11 residues. Trimming removed 7 bases at V and 7 bases at J, with 12 bases between. The CDR3 sequence is CASGQGREQYF. As DNA, the CDR3 is TGCGCCAGCGGGCAGGGAAGAGAGCAGTACTTC.

On this clone itself: This sample includes further DNA sequences coding for the same CDR3. The rearrangement uses TRBV5-1 and TRBJ1-3; no reliable D call. Germline V gene sequence: CDR1 SGHRS, CDR2 YFSETQ. Trimming cost V 4 bases and J 4 bases, with 12 bases left between them. The CDR3 contains 14 residues. Here the CDR3 reads CASSLAAGGNTIYF. The CDR3 nucleotides are TGCGCCAGCAGCCTGGCGGCAGGAGGAAACACCATATATTTT.